One TCR beta chain is described in this entry. The CDR3 is 16 amino acids. J lost 1 base, V lost 7 bases, and 11 bases had no gene match. Authors' methods: Estimation of nucleated cell counts relied on the amplification of reference gene primers. Some clones are missing from TCRdb's copy, which holds only in-frame ones; the method was immunoSEQ multiplex PCR. V and J calls and clone size come straight from that table; D and trimming were deduced from the DNA. The table records about 250,000 clones, almost 85% of them present only once. The sample comes from a study of blood T cell repertoires in COVID-19. Overall study: Samples representing acute and convalescent COVID-19 were sourced from the United States, Italy and Spain. PBMCs, B-cell-depleted T cells, or T cells were the source of the cDNA or gDNA that made up the material.

This chain connects TRBV23-1 to TRBJ2-5; 8 bases map to TRBD1. TRBV23-1 is sorted into the ORF group, with uncertain function. The sequence derives from a man between 45 and 60 years old with active or convalescent COVID-19. Sequences were obtained from peripheral blood. CDR3 sequence: CASIRQGTPPQETQYF. The CDR3 DNA sequence: TGCGCCAGCATAAGACAGGGGACCCCCCCCCAAGAGACCCAGTACTTC.